The following is a T cell receptor beta chain sequence with its context. Antigen specificity is unknown. This CDR3 has 16 amino acids. Trimming removed 7 bases at V and 3 bases at J, with 22 bases between. Germline CDR1 and CDR2: SGHAT and FQNNGV. This sample is drawn from a study of cytomegalovirus exposure and HLA in healthy donors. Findings of the study overall: Later analysis identified several of the most significant clusters that appeared linked to common viral pathogens.

The PCR contained 60 Vbeta and 13 Jbeta primers. TCRdb keeps only in-frame clones here, not all; method: immunoSEQ multiplex PCR. The table lists 35,000 to 45,000 clones, roughly nine tenths of them singletons. This clonotype was sampled from a woman between 18 and 29 years old in good health and CMV-seronegative. This sequence joins TRBV11-2 and TRBJ2-7; TRBD1 might be the D (5 bases). Sequenced input: PBMCs. In DNA form, the CDR3 reads TGTGCCAGCACCCCCCTTTCACCGACAGTGGACTACGAGCAGTACTTC. This sequence encodes CASTPLSPTVDYEQYF. Full variable domain (rest looked up from reference TRBV11-2 and TRBJ2-7): EAGVAQSPRYKIIEKRQSVAFWCNPISGHATLYWYQQILGQGPKLLIQFQNNGVVDDSQLPKDRFSAERLKGVDSTLKIQPAKLEDSAVYLCASTPLSPTVDYEQYFGPGTRLTVT.